A selection of T cell receptor beta chains follows, all from one sample in a study of human T cells and chemical hapten exposure. From the RACE reads, TCRdb called clonotypes with MiXCR, one entry per CDR3 protein. The sample shows about 90,000 distinct CDR3 sequences, 11% of them seen only once. This specimen was whole blood, taken in connection with sensitization to the hapten diphenylcyclopropenone (DPC). The receptor set was obtained from a woman aged 30 to 39 with alopecia areata. Some clones in this sample may be carry-over from other donors' samples. CDR3s include the opening cysteine and the closing phenylalanine or tryptophan. Each record gives: J gene, V gene, clone size, D gene, CDR3 protein, CDR3 DNA. A D gene is named only where the DNA matches it firmly. Size is omitted from some rows. Given values are once, few, many or a class for expanded clones.

TRBJ2-6 | TRBV10-3 | many | - | CAISEEYSGANVLTF | TGTGCCATCAGTGAGGAATACTCTGGGGCCAACGTCCTGACTTTC
TRBJ1-2 | TRBV20-1 | few | - | CSARTAEMVTF | TGCAGTGCTAGGACAGCGGAGATGGTCACCTTC
TRBJ2-3 | TRBV6-6 | - | TRBD2 | CASRGTSGAYSTDTQYF | TGTGCCAGCAGGGGGACTAGCGGGGCATATAGCACAGATACGCAGTATTTT
TRBJ1-5 | TRBV15 | - | - | CATSRPGDEPQHF | TGTGCCACCAGCAGACCTGGGGACGAGCCCCAGCATTTT
TRBJ2-2 | TRBV24-1 | many | - | CATSDPPGRNTGELFF | TGTGCCACCAGTGATCCCCCCGGACGGAACACCGGGGAGCTGTTTTTT
TRBJ2-5 | TRBV29-1 | - | - | CSVASRGTQYF | TGCAGCGTTGCTAGCCGTGGGACCCAGTACTTC
TRBJ1-2 | TRBV5-1 | many | - | CASSLLGDYGYTF | TGCGCCAGCAGCTTGCTGGGGGACTATGGCTACACCTTC
TRBJ2-5 | TRBV5-1 | few | TRBD2 | CASSYRLAREETQYF | TGCGCCAGCAGCTACAGACTAGCGAGAGAAGAGACCCAGTACTTC
TRBJ2-5 | TRBV24-1 | few | - | CATSDFHGTPFEQETQYF | TGTGCCACCAGTGATTTTCACGGGACACCCTTCGAACAAGAGACCCAGTACTTC
TRBJ1-6 | TRBV7-2 | once | - | CASRLGQYNSPLHF | TGTGCCAGCAGATTGGGACAATATAATTCACCCCTCCACTTT
TRBJ1-1 | TRBV12-3/TRBV12-4 | many | - | CASSFGGEAFF | TGTGCCAGCAGTTTCGGGGGTGAAGCTTTCTTT
TRBJ2-3 | TRBV9 | few | TRBD2 | CASSAGTSSDTQYF | TGTGCCAGCAGCGCCGGGACTAGTTCAGATACGCAGTATTTT
TRBJ2-1 | TRBV27 | many | - | CASSFTGLRNEQFF | TGTGCCAGCAGTTTCACAGGGTTGCGCAATGAGCAGTTCTTC
TRBJ2-5 | TRBV11-3 | many | - | CASSSSYQETQYF | TGTGCCAGCAGCTCGTCGTACCAAGAGACCCAGTACTTC
TRBJ2-5 | TRBV28 | - | - | CASSFIQAQETQYF | TGTGCCAGCAGTTTCATCCAGGCCCAAGAGACCCAGTACTTC
TRBJ2-3 | TRBV29-1 | many | - | CSVSSSVGNTQYF | TGCAGCGTTTCCTCTAGCGTTGGAAATACGCAGTATTTT
TRBJ2-1 | TRBV20-1 | many | TRBD1 | CSAKTGGGWDNEQFF | TGCAGTGCAAAAACAGGGGGCGGATGGGACAATGAGCAGTTCTTC
TRBJ1-5 | TRBV10-3 | few | TRBD1 | CAAQGLEGQPQHF | TGTGCAGCACAGGGGTTGGAAGGTCAGCCCCAGCATTTT
TRBJ2-3 | TRBV7-3 | - | TRBD2 | CASSLGLAGGGITDTQYF | TGTGCCAGCAGCCTGGGACTAGCGGGAGGGGGCATCACAGATACGCAGTATTTT
TRBJ2-3 | TRBV5-5 | few | - | CASSFSGVGTDTQYF | TGTGCCAGCAGCTTTTCTGGGGTTGGCACAGATACGCAGTATTTT
TRBJ2-3 | TRBV18 | many | - | CASSAQSSPSTDTQYF | TGTGCCAGCTCAGCTCAAAGCAGCCCTAGCACAGATACGCAGTATTTT
TRBJ1-5 | TRBV2 | many | - | CASSWEGGSNQPQHF | TGTGCCAGCAGTTGGGAAGGGGGGAGCAATCAGCCCCAGCATTTT
TRBJ1-1 | TRBV4-1 | few | TRBD1 | CATRLGQGKLVNTEAFF | TGCGCCACCCGCCTGGGACAGGGAAAACTCGTAAACACTGAAGCTTTCTTT
TRBJ2-3 | TRBV7-2 | few | - | CASSLMSADTQYF | TGTGCCAGCAGCTTAATGTCAGCAGATACGCAGTATTTT
TRBJ2-3 | TRBV28 | many | TRBD1 | CASSFQQGNTDTQYF | TGTGCCAGCAGTTTCCAACAGGGGAACACAGATACGCAGTATTTT
TRBJ2-7 | TRBV5-4 | many | TRBD2 | CASRNLAGGSGEQYF | TGTGCCAGCAGAAATCTAGCGGGAGGGTCGGGAGAGCAGTACTTC
TRBJ1-2 | TRBV4-1 | - | - | CASSQDKLTNYGYTF | TGCGCCAGCAGCCAAGACAAATTAACAAACTATGGCTACACCTTC
TRBJ1-1 | TRBV7-2 | few | - | CASRIPGLQNTEAFF | TGTGCCAGCAGGATCCCAGGGCTACAGAACACTGAAGCTTTCTTT
TRBJ1-5 | TRBV30 | few | - | CAWSDSTYQPQHF | TGTGCCTGGAGTGATAGTACCTATCAGCCCCAGCATTTT
TRBJ2-7 | TRBV5-5 | - | TRBD2 | CASSLGLAGRSYEQYF | TGTGCCAGCAGCTTGGGACTAGCGGGCCGATCCTACGAGCAGTACTTC
TRBJ1-1 | TRBV20-1 | many | TRBD1 | CSARVRGTGEAEAFF | TGCAGTGCTAGAGTACGAGGGACAGGGGAAGCTGAAGCTTTCTTT
TRBJ2-5 | TRBV24-1 | many | TRBD1 | CATSEGDRGRETQYF | TGTGCCACCAGTGAGGGGGACAGGGGGCGAGAGACCCAGTACTTC
TRBJ2-1 | TRBV28 | many | - | CASRSLPGGDNEQFF | TGTGCCAGCAGATCCCTCCCCGGCGGAGACAATGAGCAGTTCTTC
TRBJ1-3 | TRBV5-1 | few | TRBD1 | CASRLDGTGGGNTIYF | TGCGCCAGCAGGCTTGACGGGACAGGGGGAGGAAACACCATATATTTT
TRBJ1-1 | TRBV14 | few | - | CASRAQGNTEAFF | TGTGCCAGCAGGGCACAGGGGAACACTGAAGCTTTCTTT
TRBJ1-5 | TRBV27 | few | - | CASSPQVSGNQPQHF | TGTGCCAGCAGTCCTCAGGTTTCGGGCAATCAGCCCCAGCATTTT
TRBJ1-1 | TRBV10-2 | few | - | CASRDTELNTEAFF | TGCGCCAGCCGGGACACAGAATTGAACACTGAAGCTTTCTTT
TRBJ1-5 | TRBV6-2/TRBV6-3 | many | TRBD1 | CASSYRRGTGSQPQHF | TGTGCCAGCAGTTACCGACGCGGGACAGGGTCTCAGCCCCAGCATTTT
TRBJ1-1 | TRBV29-1 | many | - | CSVEDGGINTEAFF | TGCAGCGTTGAAGACGGTGGGATCAACACTGAAGCTTTCTTT
TRBJ2-1 | TRBV4-2 | many | - | CASSQEPGTENEQFF | TGTGCCAGCAGCCAGGAACCCGGGACGGAGAATGAGCAGTTCTTC
TRBJ1-2 | TRBV7-9 | many | - | CASSSGTKGGYTF | TGTGCCAGCAGCTCCGGGACCAAAGGAGGCTACACCTTC
TRBJ2-7 | TRBV29-1 | many | TRBD1 | CSVETDRAHEQYF | TGCAGCGTTGAAACGGACAGGGCCCACGAGCAGTACTTC
TRBJ2-3 | TRBV28 | many | TRBD2 | CASSEAGVVTDTQYF | TGTGCCAGCAGCGAGGCGGGAGTGGTTACAGATACGCAGTATTTT
TRBJ1-5 | TRBV6-6 | - | TRBD1 | CASSAAGQGAQPQHF | TGTGCCAGCAGTGCGGCGGGACAGGGGGCTCAGCCCCAGCATTTT
TRBJ2-1 | TRBV6-6 | few | TRBD1 | CASSPGGQGDNEQFF | TGTGCCAGCAGTCCCGGGGGACAGGGTGACAATGAGCAGTTCTTC
TRBJ2-3 | TRBV20-1 | many | TRBD1 | CSAYTRQGVVDTQYF | TGCAGTGCTTACACGAGACAGGGAGTTGTGGATACGCAGTATTTT
TRBJ2-1 | TRBV28 | many | TRBD1 | CASSTGQDPPYNEQFF | TGTGCCAGCAGTACGGGACAGGATCCCCCATACAATGAGCAGTTCTTC
TRBJ1-6 | TRBV7-2 | - | - | CASSLVRLNSPLHF | TGTGCCAGCAGCTTAGTCAGGCTTAATTCACCCCTCCACTTT
TRBJ1-5 | TRBV3-1 | few | - | CASSPGLVQPQHF | TGTGCCAGCAGCCCCGGCCTCGTTCAGCCCCAGCATTTT
TRBJ2-2 | TRBV4-3 | many | - | CASSFTSTGELFF | TGCGCCAGCAGCTTTACTAGTACCGGGGAGCTGTTTTTT
TRBJ2-1 | TRBV7-9 | few | TRBD1 | CASSYMWDRASTGREQFF | TGTGCCAGCAGCTATATGTGGGACAGAGCGTCGACGGGGCGCGAGCAGTTCTTC
TRBJ1-1 | TRBV29-1 | many | - | CSAPLIWRGNTEAFF | TGCAGCGCCCCCCTAATATGGAGGGGGAACACTGAAGCTTTCTTT
TRBJ2-7 | TRBV29-1 | - | TRBD2 | CSVVTSGGGEQYF | TGCAGCGTTGTAACTAGCGGGGGAGGCGAGCAGTACTTC
TRBJ2-1 | TRBV28 | many | - | CASSGGRLMVF | TGTGCCAGCAGTGGGGGGCGCCTCATGGTCTTC
TRBJ1-1 | TRBV7-9 | - | - | CATHQNTEAFF | TGTGCCACCCACCAGAACACTGAAGCTTTCTTT
TRBJ2-2 | TRBV28 | few | - | CASSLRASNTGELFF | TGTGCCAGCAGTCTCCGCGCATCGAACACCGGGGAGCTGTTTTTT
TRBJ1-5 | TRBV14 | many | - | CASSQDLLGQGNQPQHF | TGTGCCAGCAGCCAAGATCTTTTAGGGCAGGGAAATCAGCCCCAGCATTTT
TRBJ2-7 | TRBV28 | many | TRBD1 | CASSPAGTGGRDEQYF | TGTGCCAGCAGTCCCGCCGGGACAGGGGGTCGTGACGAGCAGTACTTC
TRBJ1-1 | TRBV3-1 | few | - | CASSRGNTEAFF | TGTGCCAGCAGCAGGGGGAACACTGAAGCTTTCTTT
TRBJ2-5 | TRBV29-1 | many | - | CSVGGQRSIYETQYF | TGCAGCGTTGGGGGGCAGAGGTCGATCTACGAGACCCAGTACTTC